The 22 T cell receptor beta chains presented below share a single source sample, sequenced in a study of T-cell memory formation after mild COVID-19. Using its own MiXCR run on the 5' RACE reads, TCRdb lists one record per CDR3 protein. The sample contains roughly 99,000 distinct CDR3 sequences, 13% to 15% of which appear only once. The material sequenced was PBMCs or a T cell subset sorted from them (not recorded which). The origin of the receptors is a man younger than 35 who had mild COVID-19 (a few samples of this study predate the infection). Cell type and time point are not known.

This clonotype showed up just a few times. The DNA of the CDR3 is TGTGCCAGCAGCTTATATGGGGGGGGCACAGATACGCAGTATTTT. As protein: CASSLYGGGTDTQYF. The gene calls are TRBV7-3 and TRBJ2-3; 7 bases are shared with TRBD2. The CDR3 length is 15 residues. Germline CDR1 SGHTA, CDR2 FQGTGA. The ends lost 2 bases at V and 1 base at J; junction bases unmatched: 3.

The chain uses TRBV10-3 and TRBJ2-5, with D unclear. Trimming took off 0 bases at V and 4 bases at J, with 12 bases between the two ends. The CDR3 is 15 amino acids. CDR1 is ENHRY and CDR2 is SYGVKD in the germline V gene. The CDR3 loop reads CAISESERLGETQYF. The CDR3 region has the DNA TGTGCCATCAGTGAGTCCGAAAGGCTCGGAGAGACCCAGTACTTC.

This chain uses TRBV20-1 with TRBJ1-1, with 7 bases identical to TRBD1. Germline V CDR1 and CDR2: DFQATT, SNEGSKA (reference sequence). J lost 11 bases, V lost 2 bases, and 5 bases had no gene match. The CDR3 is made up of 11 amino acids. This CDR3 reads CSARPGTVAFF. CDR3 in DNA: TGCAGTGCTAGACCGGGGACAGTGGCTTTCTTT.

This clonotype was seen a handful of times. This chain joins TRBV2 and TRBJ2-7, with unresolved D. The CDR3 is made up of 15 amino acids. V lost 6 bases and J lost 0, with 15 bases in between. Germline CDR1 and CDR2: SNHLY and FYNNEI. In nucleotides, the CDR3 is TGTGCCAGCAGATACAGCCGATCGAGCTCCTACGAGCAGTACTTC. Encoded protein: CASRYSRSSSYEQYF.

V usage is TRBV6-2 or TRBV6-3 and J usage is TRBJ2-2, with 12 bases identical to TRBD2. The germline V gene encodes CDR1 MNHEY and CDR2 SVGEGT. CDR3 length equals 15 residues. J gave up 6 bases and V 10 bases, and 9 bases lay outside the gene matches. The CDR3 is CANPPSGGAPGELFF. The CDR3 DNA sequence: TGTGCCAACCCGCCTAGCGGGGGGGCCCCCGGGGAGCTGTTTTTT.

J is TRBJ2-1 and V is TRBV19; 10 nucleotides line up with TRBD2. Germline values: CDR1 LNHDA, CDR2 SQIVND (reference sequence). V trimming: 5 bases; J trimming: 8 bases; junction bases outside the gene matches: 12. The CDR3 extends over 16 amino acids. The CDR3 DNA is TGTGCCAGTAGTTCCGGCCTAGCGGGGGACCGGGATGAGCAGTTCTTC. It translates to CASSSGLAGDRDEQFF.

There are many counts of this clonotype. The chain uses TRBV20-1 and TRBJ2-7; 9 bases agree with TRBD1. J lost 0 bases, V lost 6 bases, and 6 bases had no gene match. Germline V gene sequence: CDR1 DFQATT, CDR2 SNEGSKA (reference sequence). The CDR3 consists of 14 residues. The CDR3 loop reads CSATGTGSSYEQYV. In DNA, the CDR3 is TGCAGTGCCACCGGGACAGGGAGCTCCTACGAGCAGTACGTC.

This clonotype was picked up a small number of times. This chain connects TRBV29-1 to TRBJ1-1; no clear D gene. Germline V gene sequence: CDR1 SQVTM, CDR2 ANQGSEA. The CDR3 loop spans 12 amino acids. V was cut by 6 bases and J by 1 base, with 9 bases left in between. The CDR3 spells CSVAQRNTEAFF. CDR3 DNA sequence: TGCAGCGTCGCCCAAAGGAACACTGAAGCTTTCTTT.

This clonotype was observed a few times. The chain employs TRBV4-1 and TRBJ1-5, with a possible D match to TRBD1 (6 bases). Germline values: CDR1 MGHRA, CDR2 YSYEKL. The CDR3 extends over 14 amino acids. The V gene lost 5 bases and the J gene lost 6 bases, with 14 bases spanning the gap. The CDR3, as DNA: TGCGCCAGCAGCACACCAGGGGCGGCTCAGCCCCAGCATTTT. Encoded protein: CASSTPGAAQPQHF.

CDR3 in amino acids: CASSQEQTGTDSPLHF. The CDR3 coding sequence is TGCGCCAGCAGCCAAGAGCAAACAGGGACGGATTCACCCCTCCACTTT. The V call is TRBV4-3, the J call TRBJ1-6, with a possible D match to TRBD1 (6 bases). Trimming removed 0 bases from V and 8 bases from J, with 14 bases in between. The CDR3 runs 16 residues. CDR1 is LGHNA, CDR2 YSLEER, per germline.

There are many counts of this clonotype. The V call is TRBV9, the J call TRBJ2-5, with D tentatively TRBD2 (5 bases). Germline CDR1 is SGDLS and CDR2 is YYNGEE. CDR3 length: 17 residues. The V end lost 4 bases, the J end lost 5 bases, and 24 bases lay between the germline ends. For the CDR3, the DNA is TGTGCCAGCAGCCATCTTGGAGGAAATAGTGGTGCGGAGACCCAGTACTTC. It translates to CASSHLGGNSGAETQYF.

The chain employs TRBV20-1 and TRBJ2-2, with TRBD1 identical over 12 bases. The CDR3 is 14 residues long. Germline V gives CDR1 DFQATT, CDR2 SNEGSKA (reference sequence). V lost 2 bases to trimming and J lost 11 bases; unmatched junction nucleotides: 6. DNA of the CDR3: TGCAGTGCTAGACCGTGGGACAGGGGGCCAGAGCTGTTTTTT. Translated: CSARPWDRGPELFF.

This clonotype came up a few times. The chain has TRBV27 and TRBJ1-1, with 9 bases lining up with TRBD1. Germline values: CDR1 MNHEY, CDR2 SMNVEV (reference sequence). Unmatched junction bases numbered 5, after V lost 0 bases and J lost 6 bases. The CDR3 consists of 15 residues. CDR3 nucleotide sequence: TGTGCCAGCAGTTTATCAGGGACAGGGAGGGCTGAAGCTTTCTTT. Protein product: CASSLSGTGRAEAFF.

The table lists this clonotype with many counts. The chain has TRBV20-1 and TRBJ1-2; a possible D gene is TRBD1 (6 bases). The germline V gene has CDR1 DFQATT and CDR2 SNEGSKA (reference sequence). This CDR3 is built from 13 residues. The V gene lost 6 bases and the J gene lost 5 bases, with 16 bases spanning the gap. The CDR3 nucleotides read TGCAGTGCCCAGGTGGACAGCGCGTATGGCTACACCTTC. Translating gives CSAQVDSAYGYTF.

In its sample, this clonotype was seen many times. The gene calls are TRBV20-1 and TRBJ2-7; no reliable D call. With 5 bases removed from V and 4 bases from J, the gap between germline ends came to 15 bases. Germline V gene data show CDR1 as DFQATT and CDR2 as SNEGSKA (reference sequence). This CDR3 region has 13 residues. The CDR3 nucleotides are TGCAGTGCTTGGGATGGTGGGGATTACGAGCAGTACGTC. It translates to CSAWDGGDYEQYV.

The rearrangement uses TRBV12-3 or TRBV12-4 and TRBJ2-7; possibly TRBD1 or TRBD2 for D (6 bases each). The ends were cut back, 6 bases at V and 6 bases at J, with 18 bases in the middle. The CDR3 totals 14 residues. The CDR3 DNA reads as TGTGCCAGCAGCCCCAGGCGACAGGAGGGCGAGCAGTACTTC. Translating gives CASSPRRQEGEQYF.

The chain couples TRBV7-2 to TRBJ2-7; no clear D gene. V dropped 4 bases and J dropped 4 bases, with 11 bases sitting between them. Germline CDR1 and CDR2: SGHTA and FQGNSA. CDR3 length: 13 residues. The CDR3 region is CASSSVELYEQYF. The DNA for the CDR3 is TGTGCCAGCAGCTCAGTGGAGCTTTACGAGCAGTACTTC.

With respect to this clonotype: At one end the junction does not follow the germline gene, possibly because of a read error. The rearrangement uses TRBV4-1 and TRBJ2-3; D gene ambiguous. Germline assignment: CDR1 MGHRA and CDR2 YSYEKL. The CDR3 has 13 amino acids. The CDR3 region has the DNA TGCGCCGGCAGCCCCAGCCGTACAGATACGCAGTATTTT. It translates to CAGSPSRTDTQYF.

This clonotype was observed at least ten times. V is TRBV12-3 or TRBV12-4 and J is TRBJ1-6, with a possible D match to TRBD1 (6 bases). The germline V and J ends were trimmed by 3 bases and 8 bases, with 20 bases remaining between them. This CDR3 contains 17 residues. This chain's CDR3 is CASSFIGQGPRDSPLHF. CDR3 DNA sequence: TGTGCCAGCAGTTTCATTGGGCAGGGGCCCCGGGATTCACCCCTCCACTTT.

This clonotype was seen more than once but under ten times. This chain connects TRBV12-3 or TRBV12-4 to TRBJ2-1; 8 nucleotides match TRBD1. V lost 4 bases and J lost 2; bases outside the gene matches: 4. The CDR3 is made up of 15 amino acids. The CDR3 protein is CASSSTDRAYNEQFF. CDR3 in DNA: TGTGCCAGCAGTTCGACGGACAGGGCCTACAATGAGCAGTTCTTC.

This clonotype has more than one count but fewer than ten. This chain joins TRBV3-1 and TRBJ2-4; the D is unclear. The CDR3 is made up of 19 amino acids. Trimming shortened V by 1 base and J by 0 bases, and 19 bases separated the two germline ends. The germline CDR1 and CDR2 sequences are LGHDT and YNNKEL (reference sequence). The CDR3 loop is CASSQGNEAWGIAKNIQYF. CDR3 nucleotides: TGTGCCAGCAGCCAAGGAAACGAGGCCTGGGGAATAGCCAAAAACATTCAGTACTTC.

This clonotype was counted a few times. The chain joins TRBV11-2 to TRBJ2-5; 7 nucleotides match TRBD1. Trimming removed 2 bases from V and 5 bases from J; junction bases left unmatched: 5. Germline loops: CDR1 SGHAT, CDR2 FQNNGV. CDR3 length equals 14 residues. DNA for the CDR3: TGTGCCAGCAGCTTATATAGGGGGCAGGAGACCCAGTACTTC. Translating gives CASSLYRGQETQYF.